This record covers a single T cell receptor beta chain. Its target is not known. Primers for the PCR totalled 60 Vbeta and 13 Jbeta. As processed by the authors: In a later analysis, around 10 million of tens of millions of unique beta chains occurred in at least two donors. Using immunoSEQ multiplex PCR, the repertoire was profiled, and TCRdb retains in-frame clones only, with some absent. Clone size and V and J calls were adopted from that table, with D and trimming inferred from the DNA. The sample totals just over 80,000 clones; its top ten clones hold about 1.1%. The sample belongs to a study of cytomegalovirus exposure and HLA in healthy donors. Study-level findings and limits: Later analysis placed DRB1 highest and HLA-C lowest in TCR association rates, which differed by HLA locus. The study carried out a later analysis of TCR beta sequences. It associated 15,000 to 20,000 of them with specific HLA alleles at a false discovery rate of 0.05.

The specimen was PBMCs. This receptor was obtained from a woman aged 25 to 45 in good health and CMV-seronegative.

CDR3 sequence: CASSLEAEIGFGTQYF. The CDR3 coding sequence is TGCGCCAGCAGCTTGGAGGCGGAGATTGGGTTTGGGACCCAGTACTTC. The V gene is TRBV5-1, the J gene TRBJ2-5; D is ambiguous. Germline values: CDR1 SGHRS, CDR2 YFSETQ. The V end was cut by 0 bases, the J end by 7 bases, with 19 bases between. The CDR3 has 16 amino acids. The variable domain in full, with the rest retrieved from reference TRBV5-1 and TRBJ2-5, is KAGVTQTPRYLIKTRGQQVTLSCSPISGHRSVSWYQQTPGQGLQFLFEYFSETQRNKGNFPGRFSGRQFSNSRSEMNVSTLELGDSALYLCASSLEAEIGFGTQYFGPGTRLLVL.